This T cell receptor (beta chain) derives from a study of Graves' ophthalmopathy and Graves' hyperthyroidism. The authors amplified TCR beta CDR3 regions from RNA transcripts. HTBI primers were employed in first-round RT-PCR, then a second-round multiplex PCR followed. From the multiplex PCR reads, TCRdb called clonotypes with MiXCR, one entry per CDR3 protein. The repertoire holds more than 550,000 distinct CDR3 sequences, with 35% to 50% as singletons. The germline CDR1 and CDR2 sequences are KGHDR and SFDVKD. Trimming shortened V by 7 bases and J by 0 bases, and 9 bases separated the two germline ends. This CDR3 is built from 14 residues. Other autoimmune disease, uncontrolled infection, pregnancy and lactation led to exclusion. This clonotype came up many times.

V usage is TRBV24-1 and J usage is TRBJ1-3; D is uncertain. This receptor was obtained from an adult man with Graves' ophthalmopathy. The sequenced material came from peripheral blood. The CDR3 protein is CATSGTSSGNTIYF. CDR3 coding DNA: TGTGCCACCAGCGGAACATCCTCTGGAAACACCATATATTTT.